These 14 T cell receptor beta chains were sequenced from one sample in a study of blood T cell repertoires in COVID-19. Using immunoSEQ multiplex PCR, the repertoire was profiled, and TCRdb retains in-frame clones only, with some absent. This repertoire shows under 250,000 clones, about 87% found once; its top ten account for approximately 2.4%. The sequencing sample was made of peripheral blood. These receptors came from a man aged 25-40 years with COVID-19, enrolled during active disease.

This chain links TRBV19 with TRBJ1-2; D might be TRBD1 (5 bases). Between the trimmed V and J ends, which lost 11 bases and 4 bases, there was a span of 17 bases. The CDR3 spans 13 residues. Germline values: CDR1 LNHDA, CDR2 SQIVND (reference sequence). The CDR3 DNA reads TGTGCCTCCCACGGGGGGTTGAGCTATGGCTACACCTTC. Encoded protein: CASHGGLSYGYTF.

The CDR3 reads CASSSQGDGELFF. In DNA form, the CDR3 reads TGTGCCAGCAGTTCTCAGGGGGACGGGGAGCTGTTTTTT. The rearrangement joins TRBV27 to TRBJ2-2; 7 positions agree with TRBD1. The V segment lost 4 bases and the J segment 7 bases; nucleotides outside the gene matches: 3. CDR1 MNHEY and CDR2 SMNVEV come from the germline V gene (reference sequence). CDR3 length equals 13 residues.

This rearrangement joins TRBV6-6 to TRBJ1-2; 7 positions match TRBD1. CDR3 size: 15 residues. The trim removed 5 bases at V and 2 bases at J, leaving 8 bases unmatched. The germline gives CDR1 MNHNY, CDR2 SVGAGI (reference sequence). CDR3 sequence reads: CASSVETGYNYGYTF. The CDR3 DNA reads as TGTGCCAGCAGTGTTGAGACAGGGTACAACTATGGCTACACCTTC.

The genes are TRBV14 and TRBJ2-1; tentatively, D is TRBD2 (6 bases). Trimming took 0 bases from V and 9 from J, leaving 9 bases between them. CDR1 SGHDN and CDR2 FVKESK come from the germline V gene. The CDR3 runs 13 residues. The CDR3 DNA sequence: TGTGCCAGCAGCCAAGATCGGGGGAGTGAGCAGTTCTTC. This sequence encodes CASSQDRGSEQFF.

V is TRBV6-5 and J is TRBJ2-2; D is possibly TRBD2 (5 bases). Germline CDR1 MNHEY, CDR2 SVGAGI. Trimming left V 6 bases short and J 7 bases short, with 12 bases between. The length of the CDR3 is 13 residues. The CDR3 is CASRNHEGGELFF. Here the CDR3 DNA reads TGTGCCAGCAGAAACCACGAGGGCGGGGAGCTGTTTTTT.

This clone was counted a single time. The chain has TRBV3-1 (or the pseudogene TRBV3-2) and TRBJ1-2, with D possibly TRBD1 on 5 matching bases. The CDR3 is 16 residues long. V gave up 8 bases and J gave up 3 bases, with 22 bases separating them. CDR1 is LGHDT and CDR2 is YNNKEL in the germline V gene (reference sequence). The CDR3 region has the DNA TGTGCCAGCTTAGGCAAGCAGGGTAAGGGGTACTATGGCTACACCTTC. Its protein product is CASLGKQGKGYYGYTF.

The table lists this clone with a count of one. The rearrangement uses TRBV28 and TRBJ2-2, with 12 bases matching TRBD2. The J segment lost 6 bases and the V segment lost 7 bases, leaving 9 bases of the junction unmatched. This CDR3 has 16 residues. Germline loops: CDR1 MDHEN, CDR2 SYDVKM. The CDR3 region is CASTARLAGVAGELFF. The CDR3 nucleotides read TGTGCCAGCACCGCACGACTAGCGGGAGTTGCCGGGGAGCTGTTTTTT.

This clone was detected once. The J gene is TRBJ1-1, the V gene TRBV19; D remains ambiguous. The CDR3 has 16 residues. Per germline, CDR1 LNHDA and CDR2 SQIVND (reference sequence). Trimming left V 5 bases short and J 0 bases short, with 16 bases between. The CDR3 is CASSSSTLGVNTEAFF. In nucleotides, the CDR3 is TGTGCCAGTAGTTCGTCGACCCTGGGAGTGAACACTGAAGCTTTCTTT.

The CDR3 loop is CASRPGQLNYGYTF. CDR3 coding DNA: TGTGCCAGCAGACCAGGACAGCTAAACTATGGCTACACCTTC. The gene calls are TRBV28 and TRBJ1-2, with D maybe TRBD1 (6 bases). There are 14 residues in the CDR3. Per the germline V gene, CDR1 is MDHEN and CDR2 is SYDVKM. V shed 6 bases and J shed 2 bases, with 13 bases lying between them.

The chain is built from TRBV5-1 and TRBJ2-7; 8 bases fit TRBD1. Germline assignment: CDR1 SGHRS and CDR2 YFSETQ. This CDR3 comprises 17 residues. J was trimmed by 0 bases and V by 3 bases; bases with no gene match: 11. For the CDR3, the DNA is TGCGCCAGCAGCTCTCCCACAGACAGGGGCTTCTCCTACGAGCAGTACTTC. Protein: CASSSPTDRGFSYEQYF.

V is TRBV19 and J is TRBJ2-2; D may be TRBD1 (5 bases). Germline assignment: CDR1 LNHDA and CDR2 SQIVND (reference sequence). The CDR3 contains 16 residues. The V gene lost 6 bases and the J gene lost 0 bases, with 14 bases spanning the gap. CDR3 amino acids: CASRDPRASNTGELFF. CDR3 sequence (DNA): TGTGCCAGTAGAGATCCCAGGGCCTCGAACACCGGGGAGCTGTTTTTT.

The chain combines TRBV10-3 with TRBJ1-2; 12 bases fit TRBD1. Germline CDR1 and CDR2: ENHRY and SYGVKD. The junction had 7 bases not matched to a gene; V was cut back by 6 bases and J by 8 bases. The CDR3 covers 14 residues. This chain's CDR3 is CAISRGTGGRGYTF. The CDR3, as DNA: TGTGCCATCAGCCGAGGGACAGGGGGCAGAGGCTACACCTTC.

This clone occurred once. V is TRBV18 and J is TRBJ1-2; 8 bases agree with TRBD1. Germline V gene lookup returns CDR1 KGHSH and CDR2 LQKENI. The junction had 3 bases not matched to a gene; V was cut back by 1 base and J by 5 bases. This CDR3 has 14 residues. CDR3 sequence reads: CASSPRQGQYGYTF. CDR3 coding DNA: TGTGCCAGCTCACCACGACAGGGGCAGTATGGCTACACCTTC. Filled out from reference TRBV18 and TRBJ1-2, the complete variable domain reads NAGVMQNPRHLVRRRGQEARLRCSPMKGHSHVYWYRQLPEEGLKFMVYLQKENIIDESGMPKERFSAEFPKEGPSILRIQQVVRGDSAAYFCASSPRQGQYGYTFGSGTRLTVV.

The chain couples TRBV5-1 to TRBJ2-2, with D possibly TRBD1 on 5 matching bases. The CDR3 runs to 15 residues. Germline CDR1 and CDR2: SGHRS and YFSETQ. V lost 4 bases and J lost 4, with 14 bases in between. CDR3 coding DNA: TGCGCCAGCAGCCACGGACAAAGGTCCACCGGGGAGCTGTTTTTT. Translating gives CASSHGQRSTGELFF. Drawing the rest from reference TRBV5-1 and TRBJ2-2, the complete variable domain is KAGVTQTPRYLIKTRGQQVTLSCSPISGHRSVSWYQQTPGQGLQFLFEYFSETQRNKGNFPGRFSGRQFSNSRSEMNVSTLELGDSALYLCASSHGQRSTGELFFGEGSRLTVL.